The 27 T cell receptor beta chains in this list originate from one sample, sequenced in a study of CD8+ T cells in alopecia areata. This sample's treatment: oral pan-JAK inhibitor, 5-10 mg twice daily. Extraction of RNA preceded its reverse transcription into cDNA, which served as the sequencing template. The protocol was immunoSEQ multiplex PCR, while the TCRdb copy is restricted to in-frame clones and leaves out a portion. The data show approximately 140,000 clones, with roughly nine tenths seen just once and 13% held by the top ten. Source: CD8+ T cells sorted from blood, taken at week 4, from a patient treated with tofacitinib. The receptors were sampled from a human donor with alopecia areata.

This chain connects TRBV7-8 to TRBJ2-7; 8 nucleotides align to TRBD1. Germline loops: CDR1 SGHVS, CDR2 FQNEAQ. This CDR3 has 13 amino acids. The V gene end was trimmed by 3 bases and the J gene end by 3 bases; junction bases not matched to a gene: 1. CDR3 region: CASSLGQVYEQYF. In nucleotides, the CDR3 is TGTGCCAGCAGCTTGGGACAGGTCTACGAGCAGTACTTC.

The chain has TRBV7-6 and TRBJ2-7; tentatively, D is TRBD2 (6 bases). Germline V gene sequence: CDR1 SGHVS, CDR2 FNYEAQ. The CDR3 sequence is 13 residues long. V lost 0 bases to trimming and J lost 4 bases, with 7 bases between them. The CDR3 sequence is CASSLAEGYEQYF. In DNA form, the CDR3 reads TGTGCCAGCAGCTTAGCGGAGGGATACGAGCAGTACTTC.

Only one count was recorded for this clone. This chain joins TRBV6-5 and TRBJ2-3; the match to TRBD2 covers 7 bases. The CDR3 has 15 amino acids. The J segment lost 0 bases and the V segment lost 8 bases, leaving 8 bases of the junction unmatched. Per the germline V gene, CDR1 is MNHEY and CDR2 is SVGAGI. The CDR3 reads CASGGGGTSTDTQYF. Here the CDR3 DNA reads TGTGCCAGCGGAGGCGGGGGAACTAGCACAGATACGCAGTATTTT.

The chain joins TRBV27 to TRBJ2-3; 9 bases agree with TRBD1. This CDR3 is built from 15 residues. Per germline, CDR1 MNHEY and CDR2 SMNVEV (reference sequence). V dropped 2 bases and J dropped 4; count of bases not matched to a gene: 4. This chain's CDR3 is CASSLGGTGPDTQYF. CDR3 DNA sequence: TGTGCCAGCAGTTTAGGAGGGACAGGGCCAGATACGCAGTATTTT.

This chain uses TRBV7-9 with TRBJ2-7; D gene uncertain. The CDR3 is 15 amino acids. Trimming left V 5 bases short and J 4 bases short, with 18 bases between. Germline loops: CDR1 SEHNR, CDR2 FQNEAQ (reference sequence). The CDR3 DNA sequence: TGTGCCAGCAGCCTGGGCTTTTCGGGCTATTACGAGCAGTACTTC. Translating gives CASSLGFSGYYEQYF.

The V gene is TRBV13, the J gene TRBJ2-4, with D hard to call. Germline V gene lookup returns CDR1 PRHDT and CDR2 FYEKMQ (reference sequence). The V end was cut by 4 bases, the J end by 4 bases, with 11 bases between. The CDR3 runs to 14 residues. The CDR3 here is CASSSIPGKNIQYF. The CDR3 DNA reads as TGTGCCAGCAGCTCTATTCCCGGGAAAAACATTCAGTACTTC. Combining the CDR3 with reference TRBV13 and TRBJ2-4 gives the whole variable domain AAGVIQSPRHLIKEKRETATLKCYPIPRHDTVYWYQQGPGQDPQFLISFYEKMQSDKGSIPDRFSAQQFSDYHSELNMSSLELGDSALYFCASSSIPGKNIQYFGAGTRLSVL.

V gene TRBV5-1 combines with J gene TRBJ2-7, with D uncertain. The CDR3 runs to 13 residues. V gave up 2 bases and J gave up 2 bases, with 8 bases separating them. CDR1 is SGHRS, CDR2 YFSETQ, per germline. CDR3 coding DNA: TGCGCCAGCAGCTTAGCGAGCCCCTACGAGCAGTACTTC. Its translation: CASSLASPYEQYF.

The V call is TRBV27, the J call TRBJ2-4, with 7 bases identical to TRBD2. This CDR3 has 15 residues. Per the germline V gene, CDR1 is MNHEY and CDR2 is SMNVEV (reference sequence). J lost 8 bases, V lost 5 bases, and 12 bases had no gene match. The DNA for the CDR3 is TGTGCCAGCAGTCCCAGGCGGGGGTACTTCGACATTCAGTACTTC. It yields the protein CASSPRRGYFDIQYF.

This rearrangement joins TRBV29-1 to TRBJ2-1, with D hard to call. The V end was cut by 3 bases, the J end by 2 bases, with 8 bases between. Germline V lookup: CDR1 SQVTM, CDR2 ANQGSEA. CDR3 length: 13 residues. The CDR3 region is CSVDGLAYNEQFF. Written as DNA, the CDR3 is TGCAGCGTTGACGGCCTCGCCTACAATGAGCAGTTCTTC.

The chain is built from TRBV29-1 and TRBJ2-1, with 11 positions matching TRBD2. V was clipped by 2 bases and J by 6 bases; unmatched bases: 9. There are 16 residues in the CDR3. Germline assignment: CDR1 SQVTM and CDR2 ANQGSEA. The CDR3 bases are TGCAGCGTTGAATCCTCGACTAGCGGGGTGAGCAATGAGCAGTTCTTC. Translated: CSVESSTSGVSNEQFF.

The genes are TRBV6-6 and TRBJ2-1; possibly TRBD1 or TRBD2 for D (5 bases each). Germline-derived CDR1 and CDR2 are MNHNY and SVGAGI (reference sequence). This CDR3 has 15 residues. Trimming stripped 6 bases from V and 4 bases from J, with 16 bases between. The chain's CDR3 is CASSYPGPTYNEQFF. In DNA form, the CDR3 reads TGTGCCAGCAGCTATCCGGGACCTACATACAATGAGCAGTTCTTC.

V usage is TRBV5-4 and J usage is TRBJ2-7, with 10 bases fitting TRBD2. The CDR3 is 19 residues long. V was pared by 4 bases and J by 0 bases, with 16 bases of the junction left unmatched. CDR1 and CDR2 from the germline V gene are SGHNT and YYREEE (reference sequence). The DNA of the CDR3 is TGTGCCAGCAGCCCCCTTGACTCTGGACTAGCGGACAGCTCCTACGAGCAGTACTTC. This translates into CASSPLDSGLADSSYEQYF.

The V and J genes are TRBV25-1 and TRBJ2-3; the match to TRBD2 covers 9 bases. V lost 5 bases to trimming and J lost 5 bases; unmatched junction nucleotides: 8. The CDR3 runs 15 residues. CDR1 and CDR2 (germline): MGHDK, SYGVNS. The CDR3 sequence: CASSKLAGAVDTQYF. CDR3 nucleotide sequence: TGTGCCAGCAGTAAACTAGCGGGTGCTGTAGATACGCAGTATTTT.

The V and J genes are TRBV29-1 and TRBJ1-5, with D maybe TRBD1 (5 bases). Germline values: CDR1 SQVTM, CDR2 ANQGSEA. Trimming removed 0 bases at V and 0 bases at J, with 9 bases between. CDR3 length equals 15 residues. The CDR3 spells CSVEETGDSNQPQHF. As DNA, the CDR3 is TGCAGCGTTGAAGAAACAGGCGATAGCAATCAGCCCCAGCATTTT.

The CDR3 loop is CASSGGAGQGDYGYTF. The CDR3 DNA sequence: TGTGCCAGCAGCGGGGGGGCTGGACAGGGAGACTATGGCTACACCTTC. The chain joins TRBV27 to TRBJ1-2, with TRBD1 matching 8 bases. In germline, CDR1 is MNHEY, CDR2 SMNVEV (reference sequence). With 6 bases clipped from V and 3 bases from J, the junction kept 12 bases outside the gene matches. CDR3 length: 16 amino acids.

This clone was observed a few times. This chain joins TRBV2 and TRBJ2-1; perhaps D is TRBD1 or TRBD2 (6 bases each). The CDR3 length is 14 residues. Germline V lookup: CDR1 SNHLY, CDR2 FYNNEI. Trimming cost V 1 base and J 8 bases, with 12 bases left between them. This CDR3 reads CASSEGLGGYEQFF. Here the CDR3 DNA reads TGTGCCAGCAGTGAAGGACTAGGGGGATATGAGCAGTTCTTC.

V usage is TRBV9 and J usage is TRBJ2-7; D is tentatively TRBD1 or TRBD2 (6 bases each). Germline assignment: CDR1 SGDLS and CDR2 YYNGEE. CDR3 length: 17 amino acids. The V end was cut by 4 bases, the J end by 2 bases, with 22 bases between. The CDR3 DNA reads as TGTGCCAGCAGCTCAAACCCCCGGGGGCGGGATGCCTACGAGCAGTACTTC. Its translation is CASSSNPRGRDAYEQYF. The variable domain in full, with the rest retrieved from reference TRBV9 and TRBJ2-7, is DSGVTQTPKHLITATGQRVTLRCSPRSGDLSVYWYQQSLDQGLQFLIQYYNGEERAKGNILERFSAQQFPDLHSELNLSSLELGDSALYFCASSSNPRGRDAYEQYFGPGTRLTVT.

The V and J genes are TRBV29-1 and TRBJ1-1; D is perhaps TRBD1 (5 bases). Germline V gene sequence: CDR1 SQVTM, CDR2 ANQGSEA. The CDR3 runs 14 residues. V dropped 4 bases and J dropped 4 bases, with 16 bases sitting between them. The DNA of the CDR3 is TGCAGCGTTGTAGCAGGGTATGGGGGCACTGAAGCTTTCTTT. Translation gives CSVVAGYGGTEAFF.

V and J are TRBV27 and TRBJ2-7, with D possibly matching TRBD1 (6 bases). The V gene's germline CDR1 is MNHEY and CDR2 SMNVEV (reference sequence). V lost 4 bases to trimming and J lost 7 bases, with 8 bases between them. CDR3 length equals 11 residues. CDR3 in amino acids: CASSWGREQYF. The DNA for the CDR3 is TGTGCCAGCAGTTGGGGGCGGGAGCAGTACTTC.

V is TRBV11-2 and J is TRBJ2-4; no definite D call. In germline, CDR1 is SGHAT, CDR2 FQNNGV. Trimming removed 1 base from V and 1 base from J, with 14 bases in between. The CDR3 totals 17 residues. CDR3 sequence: CASSLVSFWLAKNIQYF. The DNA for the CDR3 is TGTGCCAGCAGCTTAGTCTCGTTTTGGCTGGCCAAAAACATTCAGTACTTC.

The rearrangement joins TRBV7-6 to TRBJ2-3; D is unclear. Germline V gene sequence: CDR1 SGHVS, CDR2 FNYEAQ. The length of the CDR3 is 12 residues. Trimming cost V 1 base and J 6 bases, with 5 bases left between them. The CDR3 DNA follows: TGTGCCAGCAGCTTAGAAGGGGATACGCAGTATTTT. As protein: CASSLEGDTQYF.

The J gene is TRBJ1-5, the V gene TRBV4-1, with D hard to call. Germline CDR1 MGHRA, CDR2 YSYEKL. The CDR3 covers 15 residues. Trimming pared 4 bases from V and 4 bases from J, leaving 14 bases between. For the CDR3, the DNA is TGCGCCAGCAGCCTGGACGCATCCGATAATCAGCCCCAGCATTTT. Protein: CASSLDASDNQPQHF.

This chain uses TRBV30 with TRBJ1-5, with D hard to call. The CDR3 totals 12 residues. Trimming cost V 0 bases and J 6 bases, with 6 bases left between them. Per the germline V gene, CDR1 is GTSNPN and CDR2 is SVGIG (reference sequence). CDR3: CAWSVAGQPQHF. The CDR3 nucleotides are TGTGCCTGGAGTGTTGCGGGTCAGCCCCAGCATTTT. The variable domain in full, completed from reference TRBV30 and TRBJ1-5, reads SQTIHQWPATLVQPVGSPLSLECTVEGTSNPNLYWYRQAAGRGLQLLFYSVGIGQISSEVPQNLSASRPQDRQFILSSKKLLLSDSGFYLCAWSVAGQPQHFGDGTRLSIL.

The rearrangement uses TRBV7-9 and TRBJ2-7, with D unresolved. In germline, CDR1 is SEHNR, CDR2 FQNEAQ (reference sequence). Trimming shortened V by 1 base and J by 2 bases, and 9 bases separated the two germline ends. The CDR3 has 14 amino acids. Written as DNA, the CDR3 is TGTGCCAGCAGCTTAGTCGGCAATACCTACGAGCAGTACTTC. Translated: CASSLVGNTYEQYF.

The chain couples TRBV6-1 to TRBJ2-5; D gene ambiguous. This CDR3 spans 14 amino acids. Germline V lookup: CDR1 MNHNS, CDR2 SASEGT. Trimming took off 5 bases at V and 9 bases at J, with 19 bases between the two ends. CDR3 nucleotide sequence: TGTGCCAGCAGTAAAATGGGAACGTTTGAGGCCCAGTACTTC. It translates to CASSKMGTFEAQYF.

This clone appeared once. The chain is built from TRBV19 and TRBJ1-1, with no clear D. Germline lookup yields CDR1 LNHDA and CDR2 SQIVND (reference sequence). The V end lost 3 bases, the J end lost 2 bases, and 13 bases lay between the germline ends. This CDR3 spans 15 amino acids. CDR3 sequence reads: CASSINRGINTEAFF. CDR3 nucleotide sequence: TGTGCCAGTAGTATCAATAGAGGGATCAACACTGAAGCTTTCTTT.

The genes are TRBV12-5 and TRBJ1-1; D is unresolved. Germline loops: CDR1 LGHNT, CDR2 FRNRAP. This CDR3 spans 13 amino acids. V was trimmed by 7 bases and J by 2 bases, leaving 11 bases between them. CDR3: CASAKNTNTEAFF. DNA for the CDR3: TGTGCTAGTGCTAAAAATACCAACACTGAAGCTTTCTTT.